A selection of T cell receptor beta chains follows, all from one sample in a study of technical replicates of blood from several donors. Sequencing was performed with immunoSEQ multiplex PCR; in TCRdb, only in-frame clones are kept and a portion is missing. The data contain about 89,000 clones, approximately 94% of them singletons. The sequencing sample was made of T cells isolated from PBMCs. These receptors all stem from a human donor in good health. The conserved cysteine and the conserved F or W are not part of the CDR3 here. Fields, in order: V gene, D gene, CDR3 protein. A D gene is named only where the DNA matches it firmly.

>TRBV4-1|TRBD1
ASSPGQGALPEAF
>TRBV5-4|TRBD2
ASSLGLAAWNEQF
>TRBV5-4|TRBD2
ASSGGTSGSLGTDTQY
>TRBV9|TRBD2
ASTRGVGDTGELF
>TRBV28|TRBD2
ASSLRALVAGYNEQF
>TRBV5-1|TRBD1
ASSLGTGYVHEQY
>TRBV5-8|NA
ASSRQQETQY
>TRBV7-9|NA
ASSSRAESSYNEQF
>TRBV4-2|NA
ASSQERRQLVYEQY
>TRBV19|NA
ASSMSREANTEAF
>TRBV27|TRBD2
ASTTWPGTSGRSSYNEQF
>TRBV9|TRBD2
ASSGPKAGASTDTQY
>TRBV29-1|TRBD2
SVPGLATPGELF
>TRBV29-1|TRBD1
SVEGDRAAGELF
>TRBV19|TRBD1
ASSPDRGGYEQY
>TRBV12-5|NA
ASGLGTSGLNSPLH
>TRBV18|TRBD2
ASSPYFSGGASQETQY
>TRBV11-2|TRBD1
ASSLGRGNTIY
>TRBV19|TRBD1
ASSLTGGAGGYT
>TRBV12-5|NA
ASGLVIQGYGYT
>TRBV19|TRBD2
ASSIGTSAGSYEQY
>TRBV29-1|TRBD2
SVRTGLAGGTDTQY